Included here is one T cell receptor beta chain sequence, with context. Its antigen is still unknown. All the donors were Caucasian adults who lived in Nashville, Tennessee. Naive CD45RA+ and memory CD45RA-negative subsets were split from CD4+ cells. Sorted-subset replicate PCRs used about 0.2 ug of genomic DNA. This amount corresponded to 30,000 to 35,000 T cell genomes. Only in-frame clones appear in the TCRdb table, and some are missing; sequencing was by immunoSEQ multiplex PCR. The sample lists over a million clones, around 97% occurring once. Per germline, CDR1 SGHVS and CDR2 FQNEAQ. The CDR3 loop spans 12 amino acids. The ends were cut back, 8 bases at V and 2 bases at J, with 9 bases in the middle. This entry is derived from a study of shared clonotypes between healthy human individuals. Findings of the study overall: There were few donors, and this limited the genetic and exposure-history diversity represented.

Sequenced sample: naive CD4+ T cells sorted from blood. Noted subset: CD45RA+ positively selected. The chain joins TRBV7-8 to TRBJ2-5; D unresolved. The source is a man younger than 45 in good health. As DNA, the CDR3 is TGTGCCAGCGGGCGTTTTCAAGAGACCCAGTACTTC. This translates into CASGRFQETQYF. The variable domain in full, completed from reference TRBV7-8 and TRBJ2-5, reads GAGVSQSPRYKVAKRGQDVALRCDPISGHVSLFWYQQALGQGPEFLTYFQNEAQLDKSGLPSDRFFAERPEGSVSTLKIQRTQQEDSAVYLCASGRFQETQYFGPGTRLLVL.